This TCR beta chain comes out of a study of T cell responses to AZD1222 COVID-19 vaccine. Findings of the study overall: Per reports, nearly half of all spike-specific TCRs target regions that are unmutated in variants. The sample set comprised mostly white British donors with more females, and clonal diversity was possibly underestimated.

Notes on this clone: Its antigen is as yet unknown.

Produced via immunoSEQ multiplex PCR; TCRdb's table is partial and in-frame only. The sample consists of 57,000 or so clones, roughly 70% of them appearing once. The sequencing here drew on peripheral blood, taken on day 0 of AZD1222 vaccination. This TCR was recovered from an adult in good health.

The CDR3 protein is CASRGSTSYNEQFF. The CDR3 nucleotides are TGTGCCAGTAGGGGGTCTACCTCCTACAATGAGCAGTTCTTC. J is TRBJ2-1 and V is TRBV19; D call uncertain. V shed 6 bases and J shed 0 bases, with 9 bases lying between them. The length of the CDR3 is 14 residues. Germline CDR1 is LNHDA and CDR2 is SQIVND (reference sequence).